The clone carrying this TCR beta chain was picked up a small number of times. Every bit of the isolated RNA underwent reverse transcription, so sequencing read expressed TCRB transcripts. Profiled with immunoSEQ multiplex PCR; TCRdb holds only in-frame clones, not every one. The sample carries 250,000 to 350,000 clones, 14% recorded once. This sample is drawn from a study of beta chain features in type 1 diabetes. Looking at the study overall: When patients were set against healthy donors, age, gender and cell yields were similar.

CD45RO/CCR7/CD25/CD127/CD95/CD27 separated CD4+ naive, central memory, regulatory and stem cell-like memory cells by sorting. The material sequenced was central memory CD4+ T cells from blood. This TCR was recovered from a young man in good health.

The CDR3 region is CASSFEKTQYF. The CDR3 nucleotides are TGTGCCAGCAGCTTTGAGAAGACCCAGTACTTC. The gene calls are TRBV11-2 and TRBJ2-5, with D uncertain. V lost 3 bases and J 6 bases, leaving 5 bases between the germline ends. Germline V gene lookup returns CDR1 SGHAT and CDR2 FQNNGV. The CDR3 runs to 11 residues.